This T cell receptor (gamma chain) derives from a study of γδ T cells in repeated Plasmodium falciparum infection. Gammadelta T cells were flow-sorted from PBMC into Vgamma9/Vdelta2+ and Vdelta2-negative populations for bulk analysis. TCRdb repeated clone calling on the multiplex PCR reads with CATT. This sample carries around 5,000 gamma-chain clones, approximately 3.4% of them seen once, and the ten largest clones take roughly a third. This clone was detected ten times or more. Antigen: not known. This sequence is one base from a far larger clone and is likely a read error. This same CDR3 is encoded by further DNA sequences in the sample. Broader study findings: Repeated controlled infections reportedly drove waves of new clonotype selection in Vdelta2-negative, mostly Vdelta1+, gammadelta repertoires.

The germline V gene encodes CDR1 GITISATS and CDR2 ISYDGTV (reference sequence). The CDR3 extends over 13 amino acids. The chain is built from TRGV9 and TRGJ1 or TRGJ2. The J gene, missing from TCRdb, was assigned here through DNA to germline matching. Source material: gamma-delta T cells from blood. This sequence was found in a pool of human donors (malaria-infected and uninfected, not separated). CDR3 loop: CALWETPYYKKLF. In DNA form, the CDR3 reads TGCGCCTTGTGGGAGACCCCTTATTATAAGAAACTCTTT.